The rows below give T cell receptor beta chains drawn from one sample of a study of T-cell memory formation after mild COVID-19. Using its own MiXCR run on the 5' RACE reads, TCRdb lists one record per CDR3 protein. The table includes roughly 200,000 distinct CDR3 sequences, 16% detected once. Sequenced: PBMCs or a T cell subset sorted from them (not recorded which). These receptors were collected from an adult woman who had mild COVID-19 (a few samples of this study predate the infection). Cell type and time point are not known. Both conserved end residues are trimmed from each CDR3.

V gene | CDR3 protein
TRBV5-5 | ASGAARLGEQY
TRBV30 | AWSWLINYGYT
TRBV2 | ASTTDSSTKNIQY
TRBV19 | ASSIEGENTEAF
TRBV30 | AWSVQGLENSPLH
TRBV10-3 | AISESRVIQETQY
TRBV18 | ASSPESEQF
TRBV12-3/TRBV12-4 | ASSNGGVYHGYT
TRBV11-2 | ASSLSASKDEQF
TRBV7-2 | ASSIQANTEAF
TRBV4-3 | ASSQDGMGNQPQH
TRBV4-3 | ASSQVDRAPNEQF
TRBV11-2 | ASSGRQALSYEQY
TRBV12-3/TRBV12-4 | ASTLVRGEAF
TRBV7-9 | ASVGGSYNEQF
TRBV12-3/TRBV12-4 | ASSLLGLDSYGYT
TRBV6-2/TRBV6-3 | ASSPPGLALPYEQY
TRBV20-1 | SAPLGTLGRVYEQY
TRBV29-1 | SGNRENYGYT
TRBV4-3 | ASSQLTEGGNEQF
TRBV7-2 | ASSPGDGGYT
TRBV7-9 | ASIQTSAYTDTQY
TRBV2 | ASRGGAAPQETQY
TRBV7-2 | ASRPASTDTQY
TRBV5-1 | ASSFSGGTLSYNEQF
TRBV20-1 | SAENDRGNQPQH
TRBV7-2 | ASSLGWASDTQY
TRBV18 | ASSPNSGAYNEQF
TRBV3-1 | ASSQVENTEAF
TRBV4-2 | ASSQGGAKAGELF
TRBV7-8 | ASSSDLRGFEQY
TRBV5-1 | ASSFGGVLDTQY
TRBV12-3/TRBV12-4 | ASTRSGTGGLGANQF
TRBV7-2 | ASSPRAGGGNEQF
TRBV7-2 | ASSLAREAGELF
TRBV5-1 | ASSLVPPEQF
TRBV3-1 | ASSQGFRDTSYEQY
TRBV12-3/TRBV12-4 | ASSPYGLAGVVEQY
TRBV7-8 | ASSLSGGGAGF
TRBV7-3 | ASSLSQTYEQY
TRBV11-2 | ASSPGTGKGSGANVLT
TRBV20-1 | SARVLGRDYEQY
TRBV7-9 | ASSLSRDSLYNEQF
TRBV6-6 | ASRPDRASQPQH
TRBV12-3/TRBV12-4 | ASSLERWGGYTDTQY
TRBV6-1 | ASSEDRGMETQY
TRBV29-1 | SVVLAGVNEQF
TRBV27 | ASSGSTGRETQY
TRBV12-3/TRBV12-4 | ASRPARGSSYEQY
TRBV6-5 | ASSYSLVGFYEQY
TRBV9 | ASSPTPSSYNEQF
TRBV7-3 | ASSWTSGGSYNEQF
TRBV7-2 | ASSLEPGGRNSPLH